The present entry profiles one T cell receptor (beta chain) with its context. The age range of participants was about 18 to 90 years, with residence in 20 to 25 US areas. The CDR3 consists of 12 residues. Trimming took off 3 bases at V and 3 bases at J, with 7 bases between the two ends. Germline loops: CDR1 SGHDT, CDR2 YYEEEE. These data come from a study of blood T cell repertoires in COVID-19. Looking at the study overall: PBMCs, B-cell-depleted T cells, or T cells provided the cDNA or gDNA that made up the material.

Methods used by the authors: Estimation of nucleated cell counts relied on the amplification of reference gene primers. Libraries were prepared by immunoSEQ multiplex PCR; TCRdb keeps only in-frame clonotypes and omits some of them. The V and J calls and the clone size are those of that table, but D and trimming were determined from the DNA. The sample lists about 330,000 clones; roughly 90% were seen once. The J gene is TRBJ2-7, the V gene TRBV5-6; possibly TRBD1 for D (6 bases). The sample comprised PBMCs or T cells enriched from blood (not recorded which). The TCR was taken from a woman aged 30 to 39 who had recovered from COVID-19. CDR3 in amino acids: CASSSGVYEQYF. CDR3 sequence (DNA): TGTGCCAGCAGCTCAGGGGTCTACGAGCAGTACTTC.